This TCR beta chain was retrieved from a study of identical twins. A note on this clonotype: Its target is unknown.

One entry per CDR3 protein, called by TCRdb with MiXCR from the 5' RACE reads. The sample lists under 300,000 distinct CDR3 sequences; roughly 8% were seen once. General study points: Invariant T cells like MAIT and iNKT could partly confound the zero-insertion analyses.

The CDR3 covers 17 residues. Trimming took off 5 bases at V and 6 bases at J, with 22 bases between the two ends. CDR1 and CDR2 (germline): SGHVS, FNYEAQ. These data also formed part of another study, on yellow fever vaccine responses in identical twins. That paper states: The T cell response to vaccination in identical twins was reportedly partly convergent and partly personalized.

The receptor was isolated from a woman younger than 35 in good health. Material for sequencing was CD8+ T cells sorted from blood. The gene calls are TRBV7-6 and TRBJ1-4; possibly TRBD1 for D (5 bases). The CDR3 reads CASSDWGGTELHEKLFF. CDR3 bases: TGTGCCAGCAGCGACTGGGGTGGGACCGAATTGCATGAAAAACTGTTTTTT. Full variable domain (remainder filled in from reference TRBV7-6 and TRBJ1-4): GAGVSQSPRYKVTKRGQDVALRCDPISGHVSLYWYRQALGQGPEFLTYFNYEAQQDKSGLPNDRFSAERPEGSISTLTIQRTEQRDSAMYRCASSDWGGTELHEKLFFGSGTQLSVL.